Following are 9 T cell receptor beta chains from one sample sequenced in a study of blood T cell repertoires in COVID-19. Only in-frame clones appear in the TCRdb table, and some are missing; sequencing was by immunoSEQ multiplex PCR. The sample includes a few hundred thousand clones, over 75% seen only once; the top ten take approximately 2.5%. Sample: PBMCs or T cells enriched from blood (not recorded which). Receptors were obtained from a woman between 18 and 29 years old who had recovered from COVID-19.

This clone was picked up a small number of times. The genes are TRBV11-2 and TRBJ2-5; D possibly corresponds to TRBD2 (8 bases). The CDR3 runs 16 residues. V was pared by 5 bases and J by 2 bases, with 18 bases between. Germline V gene sequence: CDR1 SGHAT, CDR2 FQNNGV. The CDR3, as DNA: TGTGCCAGCAGCACCCCGGGAGGGGGCGGTCAAGAGACCCAGTACTTC. Amino acid sequence: CASSTPGGGGQETQYF.

A single count supports this clone. V gene TRBV19 combines with J gene TRBJ2-1; the match to TRBD1 covers 8 bases. CDR3 length: 15 amino acids. The junction had 9 bases not matched to a gene; V was cut back by 6 bases and J by 5 bases. Germline V gives CDR1 LNHDA, CDR2 SQIVND (reference sequence). The CDR3 region is CASSLGQGLDNEQFF. In nucleotides, the CDR3 is TGTGCCAGTAGCCTCGGACAGGGTCTCGACAATGAGCAGTTCTTC.

The chain recombines TRBV7-6 with TRBJ2-7; 10 positions match TRBD1. CDR1 SGHVS and CDR2 FNYEAQ come from the germline V gene. This CDR3 spans 14 amino acids. V trimming: 3 bases; J trimming: 5 bases; junction bases outside the gene matches: 4. The CDR3 loop reads CASSLSGTGDEQYF. DNA for the CDR3: TGTGCCAGCAGCTTGTCCGGGACAGGGGACGAGCAGTACTTC. Full variable domain (rest looked up from reference TRBV7-6 and TRBJ2-7): GAGVSQSPRYKVTKRGQDVALRCDPISGHVSLYWYRQALGQGPEFLTYFNYEAQQDKSGLPNDRFSAERPEGSISTLTIQRTEQRDSAMYRCASSLSGTGDEQYFGPGTRLTVT.

The chain links TRBV2 to TRBJ2-3, with TRBD1 as a possible D gene (5 bases). The V and J ends lost 11 bases and 5 bases respectively, with 17 bases between them. The germline gives CDR1 SNHLY, CDR2 FYNNEI. CDR3 size: 13 residues. DNA for the CDR3: TGTGCCGGCGCGCCCGCAGGGCTAGATACGCAGTATTTT. Its protein product is CAGAPAGLDTQYF.

This clone was counted once. The chain is built from TRBV28 and TRBJ1-1; 8 bases line up with TRBD1. Germline CDR1 is MDHEN and CDR2 is SYDVKM. This CDR3 comprises 17 residues. V gave up 6 bases and J gave up 2 bases; unmatched junction bases: 14. CDR3 loop: CASSPWTGRGGNTEAFF. CDR3 sequence (DNA): TGTGCCAGCAGCCCCTGGACAGGGCGCGGAGGAAACACTGAAGCTTTCTTT.

The chain recombines TRBV28 with TRBJ2-1; 7 nucleotides agree with TRBD2. The junction had 10 bases not matched to a gene; V was cut back by 8 bases and J by 0 bases. The CDR3 sequence is 16 residues long. The V gene's germline CDR1 is MDHEN and CDR2 SYDVKM. This chain's CDR3 is CASGARAGSSYNEQFF. CDR3 coding DNA: TGTGCCAGCGGGGCTCGAGCGGGAAGCTCCTACAATGAGCAGTTCTTC.

The rearrangement links TRBV11-3 to TRBJ2-5; 10 bases line up with TRBD2. The V gene's germline CDR1 is SGHNT and CDR2 YENEEA. The junction had 6 bases not matched to a gene; V was cut back by 3 bases and J by 5 bases. The CDR3 extends over 15 amino acids. The CDR3 reads CASSFTSGDSETQYF. CDR3 DNA: TGTGCCAGCAGCTTTACTAGCGGGGATTCCGAGACCCAGTACTTC.

V and J are TRBV5-4 and TRBJ2-1, with 8 bases aligning to TRBD1. The V and J ends lost 4 bases and 7 bases, in that order; junction bases with no gene match: 10. CDR1 is SGHNT and CDR2 is YYREEE in the germline V gene (reference sequence). CDR3 size: 15 residues. CDR3 bases: TGTGCCAGCAGCAGCGACAGGGGTGGTGGGAATGAGCAGTTCTTC. The encoded protein is CASSSDRGGGNEQFF.

The chain couples TRBV5-1 to TRBJ1-1; D not resolved. Germline-derived CDR1 and CDR2 are SGHRS and YFSETQ. V lost 0 bases, J lost 2 bases, and 5 bases lay in between. This CDR3 comprises 13 residues. The CDR3 protein is CASSLVANTEAFF. CDR3 bases: TGCGCCAGCAGCTTGGTGGCAAACACTGAAGCTTTCTTT.